This T cell receptor (beta chain) was identified during a study of cytomegalovirus exposure and HLA in healthy donors. The germline V gene encodes CDR1 MNHEY and CDR2 SVGAGI. The length of the CDR3 is 13 residues. V lost 8 bases and J lost 3; bases outside the gene matches: 2. The PCR contained 60 Vbeta and 13 Jbeta primers. Clones were sequenced by immunoSEQ multiplex PCR, and TCRdb holds only the in-frame ones, with some missing. The sample has roughly 56,000 clones; around 87% are singletons. The genes are TRBV6-5 and TRBJ1-5; 9 nucleotides agree with TRBD1. The sequenced sample was PBMCs. The TCR was taken from a man between 18 and 35 years old in good health and CMV-seronegative. CDR3 region: CASRDRVNQPQHF. The CDR3 DNA reads TGTGCCAGCCGGGACAGGGTCAATCAGCCCCAGCATTTT.